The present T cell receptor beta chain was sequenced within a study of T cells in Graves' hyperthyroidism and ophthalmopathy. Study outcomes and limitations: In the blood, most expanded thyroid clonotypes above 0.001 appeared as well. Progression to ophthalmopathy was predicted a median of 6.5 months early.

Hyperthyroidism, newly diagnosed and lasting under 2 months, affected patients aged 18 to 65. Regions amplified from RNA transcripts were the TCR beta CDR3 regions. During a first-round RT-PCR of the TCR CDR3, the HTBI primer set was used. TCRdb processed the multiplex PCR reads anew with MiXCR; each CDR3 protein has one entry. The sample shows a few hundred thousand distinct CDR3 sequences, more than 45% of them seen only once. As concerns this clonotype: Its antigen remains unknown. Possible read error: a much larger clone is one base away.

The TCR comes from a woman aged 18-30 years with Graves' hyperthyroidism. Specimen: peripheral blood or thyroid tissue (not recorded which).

For the CDR3, the DNA is TGTGCCAGCAGTCATTCCCCCAATGACAGGAGGAACACTGAAGCTTTCTTT. This gives the protein CASSHSPNDRRNTEAFF. The chain links TRBV6-2 or TRBV6-3 to TRBJ1-1; D is perhaps TRBD1 (6 bases). There are 17 residues in the CDR3. The germline gives CDR1 MNHEY, CDR2 SVGEGT. V lost 5 bases to trimming and J lost 1 base, with 20 bases between them.